This T cell receptor beta chain was documented in a study of OX40 agonist ivuxolimab in advanced cancers. For the study in its entirety: The costimulatory receptor OX40 (CD134) was targeted by ivuxolimab, a fully human IgG2 agonistic monoclonal antibody. Three dose-escalation patients achieved partial responses, one with hepatocellular carcinoma and two with cutaneous melanoma. Of the roughly 52 patients in dose escalation, about 20 had hepatocellular carcinoma, around 15 had melanoma, 9 had renal cell carcinoma and 9 had head and neck cancer. A male proportion of almost 85% and a mean age of roughly 55 years, ranging from about 23 to 79, were recorded for the dose-escalation cohort. The monotherapy dose-escalation portion (N of about 57 patients) of the phase I ivuxolimab trial is reported in the paper. Intravenous ivuxolimab was administered to patients every 2 weeks at six dose levels: 0.01, 0.1, 0.3, 1.5, 3 and 10 mg/kg. Prior anti-PD-1, anti-PD-L1 or anti-CTLA-4 therapy was permitted, and checkpoint inhibitors had been received by less than 45% of dose-escalation patients. Peripheral TCRbeta sequencing aimed to test whether ivuxolimab altered TCR sequence diversity and caused clonal T-cell expansion. The study at large found these results: Which antigens the clonally expanded peripheral T cells were specific for was not determined. At doses of 0.1 to 3.0 mg/kg, clonal expansion of both CD4+ and CD8+ blood T cells was observed from baseline to week 6. In the 0.1-3.0 mg/kg groups, partial responders were among the patients with the lowest normalized peripheral clonal expansion, particularly in CD8+ T cells. After ivuxolimab, CD8+ T cells had more expanded clones than CD4+ T cells on average. Low levels of normalized T-cell clonal expansion were also seen in some patients who did not respond.

V loses 0 bases, J loses 2 bases, and the germline ends lie 5 bases apart. The CDR1 and CDR2 encoded by the germline V gene are SGHRS and YFSETQ. Reading from cysteine to phenylalanine, the CDR3 counts 13 amino acids. Only CDR3 DNA is held: 39 bases, read in frame from base 1. The trial excluded patients who had a history of autoimmune disease or were on systemic immunosuppression. Peripheral blood for TCR sequencing was collected from all dose cohorts at baseline, on cycle 4 day 1, and on cycle 7 day 1. Samples were obtained from an open-label, multicenter, first-in-human phase I dose-escalation trial of ivuxolimab. Adults with locally advanced or metastatic melanoma, renal cell, hepatocellular, or head and neck squamous cell carcinoma were enrolled in the trial. Before TCR sequencing, CD4+ and CD8+ T cells were separately sorted from peripheral blood. Genomic DNA was isolated from the sorted cells so that the TCRbeta CDR3 region could be sequenced. The immunoSEQ Assay was used to sequence the TCRbeta CDR3 regions. TCRdb retrieved this table from immuneACCESS and kept in-frame rearrangements only. Not all clones are present; in checked studies, unresolved V genes account for under half, and no reason is known for the remainder. The sample table lists about 18,000 clones, about three quarters of them with a count of one. 26% of the sample is held by the ten biggest clonotypes.

This clone showed up just a few times. The specificity of this receptor is unknown. No base quality values were provided; no much bigger clone lies one nucleotide off. The rearrangement joined TRBV5-1 to TRBJ1-1, with the D gene uncertain. This material consisted of CD4+ or CD8+ T cells sorted from blood, taken in a trial of the OX40 agonist ivuxolimab. The TCR originated in an adult with an advanced solid tumor such as melanoma, head and neck, liver or kidney cancer. The bases read TGCGCCAGCAGCTTGGTCTCTAACACTGAAGCTTTCTTT. The translation is CASSLVSNTEAFF.